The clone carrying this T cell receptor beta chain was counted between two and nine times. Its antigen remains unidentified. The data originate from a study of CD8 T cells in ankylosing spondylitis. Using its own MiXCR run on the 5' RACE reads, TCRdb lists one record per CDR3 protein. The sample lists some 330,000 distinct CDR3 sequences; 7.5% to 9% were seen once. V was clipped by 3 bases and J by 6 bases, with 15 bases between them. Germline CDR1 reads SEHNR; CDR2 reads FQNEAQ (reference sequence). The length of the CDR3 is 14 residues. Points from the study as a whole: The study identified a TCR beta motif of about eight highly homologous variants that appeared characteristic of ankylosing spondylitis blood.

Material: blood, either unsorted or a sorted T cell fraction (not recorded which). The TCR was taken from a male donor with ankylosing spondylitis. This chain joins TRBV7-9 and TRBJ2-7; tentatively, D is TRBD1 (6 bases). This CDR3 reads CASSFADRRGEQYF. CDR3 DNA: TGTGCCAGCAGCTTTGCTGACAGGCGTGGCGAGCAGTACTTC.